This TCR beta chain stems from a study of CXCR3-negative and CXCR3-positive naive CD8 T cells. On the study more broadly: Summed over all libraries, TRB reads came to about 140 million, with about 1.5 +/- 0.3 million per library. Study findings and constraints: Comparison of naive CXCR3-negative and CXCR3-positive cells revealed similar TRBV-TRBJ usage, while memory cells differed. Naive subsets were similarly diverse, while memory CD8+ repertoires were much less diverse.

Concerning this clonotype: What it binds is unknown.

Germline assignment: CDR1 SGHTA and CDR2 FQGNSA. The CDR3 spans 13 residues. UMI-labeled TRB cDNA libraries were prepared by 5' RACE. Following a re-call of the 5' RACE reads, TCRdb has one entry per CDR3 protein and lacks DNA. Seen in this sample are about 130,000 distinct CDR3 sequences; the ten most common clones hold 0.45% to 0.55%. The sequence was obtained from a human donor in good health. Some clones in this sample may be carry-over from other donors' samples. Sequencing was performed on naive CXCR3- CD8+ T cells from blood. Subset in this sample: CD45RO-CCR7+CD27+CD95- naive CD8+ T cells lacking CXCR3 (TNR3-). V usage is TRBV7-2 and J usage is TRBJ2-7. The CDR3 sequence is CASSFTSSYEQYF.